A single T cell receptor (beta chain) is shown here with its context. The antigen it recognizes is unknown. No qualities accompany the bases; no much larger clone lies one base away. One collaborating source in Seattle enrolled patients during active infection and followed them longitudinally through the course of disease. Whole blood was collected in K2EDTA tubes by collaborating institutions according to the institutions' own protocols. Collaborator samples were shipped for TCRbeta analysis as frozen whole blood, isolated PBMCs, or DNA extracted from either sample type. This sample stems from a study of blood T cell repertoires in COVID-19 (dated by TCRdb to about 2020). Some background on the complete study: Samples covering the acute and convalescent phases of COVID-19 were provided by collaborators in the United States, Italy and Spain. The prospective study material was composed of cDNA or gDNA derived from T cells, B-cell-depleted T cells, or PBMCs. Subjects who had been exposed to COVID-19, were actively infected with it, or had recovered from it provided the deeply sampled blood TCRbeta repertoires that made up the dataset. The repertoires were made available in a free public database intended to serve as a resource for research on the immune response to SARS-CoV-2. Samples were obtained from the ongoing ImmuneRACE study (first 160 participants) and from approximately 1,200 subjects provided by 6 global collaborators. Nearly every sample came with metadata listing a de-identified subject ID, COVID-19 status, age in years and sex. Where available, HLA class I and class II types were taken from metadata supplied by the sample provider and were not determined by assay-based typing.

Points the paper makes about the study in general: The amount of clinical and demographic metadata varied by source and participant and was provided uncurated.

Looking up the germline V gene (reference sequence) yields CDR1 LGHDT and CDR2 YNNKEL. V and J are truncated by 4 bases and 7 bases respectively, leaving an intervening sequence of 13 bases. The CDR3 measures 13 amino acids from cysteine to phenylalanine. Only the CDR3 region is kept as DNA, spanning 39 bases read in frame from base 1. The immunoSEQ Assay, a bias-controlled multiplex PCR, was used to amplify TCRbeta CDR3 regions from genomic DNA. Processing in the source paper ran as follows. The number of nucleated cells in each sample was estimated from the amplification of reference gene primers within the assay. Sequence reads were collapsed and filtered to measure the absolute abundance of every unique TCRbeta CDR3 rearrangement. Productive Simpson clonality was computed per sample as the square root of Simpson's diversity index over productive rearrangements. What TCRdb holds here is the immuneACCESS table cut down to in-frame rearrangements. Part of the clones is not present; checked against another copy, under half of the missing clones reflect an unresolved V gene, and the others are unexplained. That table gives V, J and clone size, and the DNA gave D and trimming. Recorded for this sample are fewer than 350,000 clones; 86% of them occurred a single time. The ten most abundant clones make up approximately 12% of the sample.

What was sequenced was peripheral blood. The clonotype originates from a woman aged 25 to 39 with COVID-19, enrolled during active disease. The V and J segments used are TRBV3-1 (or the pseudogene TRBV3-2) and TRBJ1-2, with the D gene too uncertain to name. The DNA sequence is as follows: TGTGCCAGCAGCCGGACCGACGCGGGTGGCTACACCTTC. The resulting protein is CASSRTDAGGYTF.